Here is one TCR beta chain with its context. The antigen remains unidentified. The germline V gene encodes CDR1 SGHDT and CDR2 YYEEEE. The ends lost 2 bases at V and 6 bases at J; junction bases unmatched: 11. The CDR3 consists of 16 residues. This sample was taken from a study of T cells in Graves' hyperthyroidism and ophthalmopathy. General study results and limits: Ophthalmopathy onset followed model prediction by a median about seven months. Also found in blood were most expanded thyroid clonotypes above 0.001.

The CDR3 regions of TCR beta were amplified from RNA transcripts. HTBI primers were employed in a first-round RT-PCR of the TCR CDR3. TCRdb reprocessed the multiplex PCR reads via MiXCR and lists one record per CDR3 protein. The data hold hundreds of thousands of distinct CDR3 sequences, with less than 20% observed a single time. This sequence was found in a middle-aged man with Graves' ophthalmopathy. This chain links TRBV5-6 with TRBJ2-3, with TRBD2 matching over 8 bases. The sample comprised blood. The CDR3 DNA follows: TGTGCCAGCAGCTTCAAGAGAGCGGGGGCCCCGGATACGCAGTATTTT. As protein: CASSFKRAGAPDTQYF.